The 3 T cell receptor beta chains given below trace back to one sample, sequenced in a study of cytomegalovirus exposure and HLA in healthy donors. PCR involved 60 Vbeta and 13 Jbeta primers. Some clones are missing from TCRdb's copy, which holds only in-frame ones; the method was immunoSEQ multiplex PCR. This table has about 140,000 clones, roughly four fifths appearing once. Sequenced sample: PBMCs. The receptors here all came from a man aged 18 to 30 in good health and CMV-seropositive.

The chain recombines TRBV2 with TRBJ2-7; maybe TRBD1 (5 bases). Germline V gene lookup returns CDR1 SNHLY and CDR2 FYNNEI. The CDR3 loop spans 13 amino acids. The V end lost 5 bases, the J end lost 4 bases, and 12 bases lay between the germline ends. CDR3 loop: CASSQGPLYEQYF. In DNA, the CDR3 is TGTGCCAGCAGTCAGGGCCCCCTTTACGAGCAGTACTTC. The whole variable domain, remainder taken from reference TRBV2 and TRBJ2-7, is EPEVTQTPSHQVTQMGQEVILRCVPISNHLYFYWYRQILGQKVEFLVSFYNNEISEKSEIFDDQFSVERPDGSNFTLKIRSTKLEDSAMYFCASSQGPLYEQYFGPGTRLTVT.

CDR3 in amino acids: CASGTGAYNEQFF. CDR3 in DNA: TGCGCCAGCGGGACTGGCGCCTACAATGAGCAGTTCTTC. This sequence joins TRBV5-1 and TRBJ2-1; TRBD2 is a possible D gene (6 bases). The V end lost 7 bases, the J end lost 2 bases, and 10 bases lay between the germline ends. Germline assignment: CDR1 SGHRS and CDR2 YFSETQ. The CDR3 runs 13 residues.

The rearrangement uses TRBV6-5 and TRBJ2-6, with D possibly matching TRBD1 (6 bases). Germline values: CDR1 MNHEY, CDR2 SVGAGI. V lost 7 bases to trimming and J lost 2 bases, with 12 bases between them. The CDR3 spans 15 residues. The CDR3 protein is CASTQYRAGANVLTF. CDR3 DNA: TGTGCCAGCACCCAATACAGGGCTGGGGCCAACGTCCTGACTTTC.